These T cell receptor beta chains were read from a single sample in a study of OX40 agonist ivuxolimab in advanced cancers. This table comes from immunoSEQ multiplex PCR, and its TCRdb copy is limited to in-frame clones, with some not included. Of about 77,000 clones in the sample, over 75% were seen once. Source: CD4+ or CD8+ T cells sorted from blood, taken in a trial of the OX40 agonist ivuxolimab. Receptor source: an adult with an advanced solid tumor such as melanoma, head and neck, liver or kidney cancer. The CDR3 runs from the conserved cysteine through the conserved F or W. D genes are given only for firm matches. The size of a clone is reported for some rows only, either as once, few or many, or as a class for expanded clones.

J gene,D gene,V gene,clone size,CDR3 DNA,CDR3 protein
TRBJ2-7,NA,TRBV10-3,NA,TGTGCCATCGGGTCTCACGAGCAGTACTTC,CAIGSHEQYF
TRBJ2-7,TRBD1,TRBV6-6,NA,TGTGCCACCAGACAGGGTCCCTACTCCTACGAGCAGTACTTC,CATRQGPYSYEQYF
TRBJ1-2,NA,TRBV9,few,TGTGCCAGCAGCGTAGCTTCAACCTATAACTATGGCTACACCTTC,CASSVASTYNYGYTF
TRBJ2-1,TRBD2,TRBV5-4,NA,TGTGCCAGCAGCTTTCTAGCGGGGGATGCGAATGAGCAGTTCTTC,CASSFLAGDANEQFF
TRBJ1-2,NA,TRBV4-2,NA,TGTGCCAGCAGCCTGGGGAGGGCCTATGGCTACACCTTC,CASSLGRAYGYTF
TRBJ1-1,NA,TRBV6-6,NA,TGTGCCACCCGCTTCTTGGGGGCGTACACTGAAGCTTTCTTT,CATRFLGAYTEAFF
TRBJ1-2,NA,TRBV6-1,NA,TGTGCCAGCAGTGAAGGGCTCGTGCGGGGCTACACCTTC,CASSEGLVRGYTF
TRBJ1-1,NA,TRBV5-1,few,TGCGCCAGCAGCTGGGAGGCTGAAGCTTTCTTT,CASSWEAEAFF
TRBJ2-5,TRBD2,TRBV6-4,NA,TGTGCCAGCAGTGACTCGTTTAGCGGGGGGTCGGGTGAGACCCAGTACTTC,CASSDSFSGGSGETQYF
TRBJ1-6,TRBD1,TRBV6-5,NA,TGTGCCAGCTCCGGACAGGGGAATTCACCCCTCCACTTT,CASSGQGNSPLHF
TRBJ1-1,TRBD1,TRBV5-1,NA,TGCGCCAGCAGCTTGGGTGACAGGGTACGCGAAGCTTTCTTT,CASSLGDRVREAFF
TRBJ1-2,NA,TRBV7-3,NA,TGTGCCAGCAGCTTAAACATAAACGGGGATGGCTACACCTTC,CASSLNINGDGYTF
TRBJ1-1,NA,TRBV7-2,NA,TGTGCCAGCAGCCCCGGACAGATGAACACTGAAGCTTTCTTT,CASSPGQMNTEAFF
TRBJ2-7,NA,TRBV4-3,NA,TGCGCCAGCAGCCAGCAAGTATGGGGGTACGAGCAGTACTTC,CASSQQVWGYEQYF
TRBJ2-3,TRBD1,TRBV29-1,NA,TGCAGCGTTCCGGGACAGGGTGGTGATACGCAGTATTTT,CSVPGQGGDTQYF
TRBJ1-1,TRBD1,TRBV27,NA,TGTGCCAGCCATTCACTGGGACAGGGGTCTGAAGCTTTCTTT,CASHSLGQGSEAFF
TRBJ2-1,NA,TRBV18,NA,TGTGCCAGCTCACCAAGCCCCATGAGCTCCTACAATGAGCAGTTCTTC,CASSPSPMSSYNEQFF
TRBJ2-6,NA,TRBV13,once,TGTGCCAGCAGCCCTCAGATGACAGGTATCTCTGGAGCCAACGTCCTGACTTTC,CASSPQMTGISGANVLTF
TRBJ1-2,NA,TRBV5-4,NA,TGTGCCAGCAATTCACAGGGCAGGGACTATGGCTACACCTTC,CASNSQGRDYGYTF
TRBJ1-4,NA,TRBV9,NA,TGTGCCAGCAGCGTAGGGGTCGGAGGGACCGGGGAAAAACTGTTTTTT,CASSVGVGGTGEKLFF
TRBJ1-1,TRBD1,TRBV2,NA,TGTGCCGGAGCGACAGGGGGGAACACTGAAGCTTTCTTT,CAGATGGNTEAFF
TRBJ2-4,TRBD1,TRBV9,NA,TGTGCCAGCAGCGATTCCCAGGACAGGGGAGGTGGCATTCAGTACTTC,CASSDSQDRGGGIQYF